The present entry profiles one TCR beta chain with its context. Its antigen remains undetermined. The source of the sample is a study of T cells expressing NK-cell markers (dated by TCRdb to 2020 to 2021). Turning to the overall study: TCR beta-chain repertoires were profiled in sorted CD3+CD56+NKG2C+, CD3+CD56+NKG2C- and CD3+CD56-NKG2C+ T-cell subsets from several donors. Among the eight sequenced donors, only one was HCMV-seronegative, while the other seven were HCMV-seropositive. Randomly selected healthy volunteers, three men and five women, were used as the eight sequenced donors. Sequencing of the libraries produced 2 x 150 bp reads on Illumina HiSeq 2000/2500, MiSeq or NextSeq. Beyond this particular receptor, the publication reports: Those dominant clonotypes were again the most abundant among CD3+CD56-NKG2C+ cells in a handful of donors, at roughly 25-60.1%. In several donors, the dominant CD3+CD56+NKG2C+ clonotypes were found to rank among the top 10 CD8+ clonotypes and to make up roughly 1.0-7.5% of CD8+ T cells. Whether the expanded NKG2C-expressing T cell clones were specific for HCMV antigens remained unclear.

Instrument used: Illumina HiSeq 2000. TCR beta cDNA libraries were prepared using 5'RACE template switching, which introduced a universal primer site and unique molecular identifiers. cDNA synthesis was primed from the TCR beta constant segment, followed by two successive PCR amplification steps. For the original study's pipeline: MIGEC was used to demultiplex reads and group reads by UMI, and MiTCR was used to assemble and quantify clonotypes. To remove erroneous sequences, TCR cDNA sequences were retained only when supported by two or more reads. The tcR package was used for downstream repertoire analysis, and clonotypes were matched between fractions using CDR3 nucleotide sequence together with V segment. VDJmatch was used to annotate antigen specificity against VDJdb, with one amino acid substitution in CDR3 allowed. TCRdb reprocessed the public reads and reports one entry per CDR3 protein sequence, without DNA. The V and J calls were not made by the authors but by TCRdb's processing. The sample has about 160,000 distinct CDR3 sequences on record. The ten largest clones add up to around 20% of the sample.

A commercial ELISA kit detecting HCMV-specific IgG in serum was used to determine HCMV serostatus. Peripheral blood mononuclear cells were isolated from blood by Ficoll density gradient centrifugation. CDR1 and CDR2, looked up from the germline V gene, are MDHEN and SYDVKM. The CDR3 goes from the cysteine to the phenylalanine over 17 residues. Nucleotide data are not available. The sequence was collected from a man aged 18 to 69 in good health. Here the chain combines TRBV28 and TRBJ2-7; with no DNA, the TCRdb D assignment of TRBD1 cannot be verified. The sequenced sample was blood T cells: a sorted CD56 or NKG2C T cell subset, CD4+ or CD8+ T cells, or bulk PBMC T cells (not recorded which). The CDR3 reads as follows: CASTPVTGAVSSYEQYF.